This is a list of T cell receptor beta chains from one sample in a study of cytomegalovirus exposure and HLA in healthy donors. Repertoires were generated with immunoSEQ multiplex PCR, while TCRdb's copy carries only in-frame clones and drops some. Its listing shows 100,000 to 150,000 clones. Input material: PBMCs. The receptors were gathered from a woman aged 40 to 55 in good health and CMV-seronegative. Both conserved end residues are part of each CDR3.

TRBJ1-2 TRBV28 CASSPRGYYGYTF
TRBJ1-5 TRBV7-3 CASSPDSNSNQPQHF
TRBJ1-2 TRBV28 CASSPGQGSYGYTF
TRBJ2-5 TRBV18 CASSRGVEETQYF
TRBJ2-6 TRBV6-4 CASSDSSSGANVLTF
TRBJ2-4 TRBV7-2 CASSFQGGGQYF
TRBJ1-2 TRBV19 CASTSGTGINGYTF
TRBJ1-2 TRBV7-3 CASSLNGGYDGYTF
TRBJ1-3 TRBV10-2 CAASGTGTGNTIYF
TRBJ1-4 TRBV7-2 CASSLYRGEKLFF
TRBJ1-2 TRBV5-4 CASSRDRGPVGYTF
TRBJ1-5 TRBV10-3 CAISEGGRPQHF
TRBJ2-3 TRBV2 CASRASSGGPDTQYF
TRBJ2-2 TRBV7-9 CASKGQGAAGELFF
TRBJ2-7 TRBV11-3 CASSLSGGYEQYF
TRBJ2-5 TRBV19 CASRGTLETQYF
TRBJ2-5 TRBV6-5 CASRAGLGTQYF
TRBJ1-1 TRBV28 CASTSRDRGPEAFF
TRBJ1-2 TRBV28 CASGGSYGYTF
TRBJ1-6 TRBV25-1 CASRQGGSPLHF
TRBJ2-1 TRBV19 CASRSSGGANNEQFF
TRBJ2-1 TRBV5-1 CASSLPPSVAGGSEQFF
TRBJ2-1 TRBV27 CASSITGGPSYNEQFF
TRBJ2-2 TRBV7-8 CASSWDRAASAGELFF
TRBJ2-7 TRBV4-1 CASSQGNRFSYEQYF
TRBJ1-2 TRBV28 CASMGGAGGYTF
TRBJ2-4 TRBV6-1 CASSRAGMWDIQYF
TRBJ1-1 TRBV7-9 CASSLPRDRVMDTEAFF
TRBJ1-2 TRBV28 CASSLGFRVPYGYTF
TRBJ1-2 TRBV19 CASSVRDRVAGYTF
TRBJ1-1 TRBV6-1 CASSEELNTEAFF
TRBJ2-7 TRBV7-2 CASSTPRDEQYF
TRBJ2-3 TRBV19 CASREYRGPTDTQYF
TRBJ1-5 TRBV7-9 CASSSGQGAIGQPQHF
TRBJ2-7 TRBV27 CASSPSGLPYEQYF
TRBJ2-2 TRBV4-3 CASSQTGLSYGELFF
TRBJ1-5 TRBV18 CASSPRTGIDQPQHF
TRBJ1-2 TRBV6-1 CASTPRHRGYTF
TRBJ2-3 TRBV11-2 CASSPPGALTDTQYF
TRBJ1-5 TRBV18 CASSPPGPGQGATQPQHF
TRBJ2-5 TRBV7-3 CASSLNAGTGGETQYF
TRBJ1-2 TRBV2 CASSEAQIYGYTF
TRBJ1-2 TRBV6-4 CASSPPGGGGYTF
TRBJ1-6 TRBV7-9 CASSRTDYNSPLHF
TRBJ1-1 TRBV5-4 CASSLVGMNTEAFF
TRBJ2-7 TRBV4-3 CASSQDFMGSVSGSYYEQYF
TRBJ2-5 TRBV5-6 CASTPGTTETQYF
TRBJ2-7 TRBV27 CASSLWDRGHEQYF
TRBJ2-2 TRBV7-8 CASRERGDPGELFF
TRBJ1-2 TRBV5-1 CASSLGGAGSGYTF
TRBJ2-5 TRBV7-2 CASSPQRETQYF
TRBJ2-1 TRBV4-3 CASSQDPTAGVDNEQFF
TRBJ1-3 TRBV5-1 CASRASQASDTIYF
TRBJ2-1 TRBV7-9 CASSLEGTLRSSRGQFF
TRBJ1-2 TRBV5-1 CASSLVDTDYGYTF
TRBJ1-1 TRBV7-2 CASRGGRNTEAFF
TRBJ2-2 TRBV5-1 CASNRGNTGELFF
TRBJ2-2 TRBV7-9 CASILGRGGGELFF
TRBJ2-1 TRBV13 CASSPPTGRHEQFF
TRBJ2-1 TRBV19 CASSMSNGGTYNEQFF